The entry below gives a single T cell receptor (beta chain) sequence along with its context. This specimen comes from a study of T cell changes during pregnancy in multiple sclerosis. J lost 6 bases, V lost 0 bases, and 15 bases had no gene match. The CDR3 loop spans 18 amino acids. Germline loops: CDR1 SGHVS, CDR2 FQNEAQ. Assay used: immunoSEQ multiplex PCR; TCRdb lists only in-frame clones, some missing. The table records tens of thousands of clones, under 95% of them present only once. Here the sequenced sample was peripheral blood, taken in the third trimester of pregnancy. This TCR was recovered from a female donor with multiple sclerosis, enrolled in a pregnancy study. The V and J genes are TRBV7-8 and TRBJ2-7; 9 bases are a match to TRBD2. The CDR3 bases are TGTGCCAGCAGCTTAGCAGACGTCAGCGGGGGGCCAGGGGGCGAGCAGTACTTC. It specifies CASSLADVSGGPGGEQYF.